This T cell receptor beta chain was identified in a study of low-dose radiotherapy and immunotherapy resistance in tumors. TRAV- and TRBV-specific primers primed first-strand cDNA, covering alpha and beta chains. Over approximately 19 PCR cycles, TCRs were amplified from a constant-region primer and V-primer adapter. One entry per CDR3 protein results from TCRdb running MiXCR on the reads. The sample has roughly 7,300 distinct CDR3 sequences; around 84% are singletons. Trimming stripped 2 bases from V and 2 bases from J, with 10 bases between. The CDR3 spans 14 residues. Per germline, CDR1 MNHGY and CDR2 SAAAGT.

This chain links TRBV6-8 with TRBJ2-7, with D hard to call. The origin of this receptor is a human donor with advanced metastatic prostate, ovarian, gallbladder or colorectal cancer (not recorded which). This table probably holds off-target reads from a library built for another chain. CDR3 in DNA: TGTGCCAGCAGTTACGGCAAACTTACCTACGAGCAGTACTTC. Amino acids: CASSYGKLTYEQYF.